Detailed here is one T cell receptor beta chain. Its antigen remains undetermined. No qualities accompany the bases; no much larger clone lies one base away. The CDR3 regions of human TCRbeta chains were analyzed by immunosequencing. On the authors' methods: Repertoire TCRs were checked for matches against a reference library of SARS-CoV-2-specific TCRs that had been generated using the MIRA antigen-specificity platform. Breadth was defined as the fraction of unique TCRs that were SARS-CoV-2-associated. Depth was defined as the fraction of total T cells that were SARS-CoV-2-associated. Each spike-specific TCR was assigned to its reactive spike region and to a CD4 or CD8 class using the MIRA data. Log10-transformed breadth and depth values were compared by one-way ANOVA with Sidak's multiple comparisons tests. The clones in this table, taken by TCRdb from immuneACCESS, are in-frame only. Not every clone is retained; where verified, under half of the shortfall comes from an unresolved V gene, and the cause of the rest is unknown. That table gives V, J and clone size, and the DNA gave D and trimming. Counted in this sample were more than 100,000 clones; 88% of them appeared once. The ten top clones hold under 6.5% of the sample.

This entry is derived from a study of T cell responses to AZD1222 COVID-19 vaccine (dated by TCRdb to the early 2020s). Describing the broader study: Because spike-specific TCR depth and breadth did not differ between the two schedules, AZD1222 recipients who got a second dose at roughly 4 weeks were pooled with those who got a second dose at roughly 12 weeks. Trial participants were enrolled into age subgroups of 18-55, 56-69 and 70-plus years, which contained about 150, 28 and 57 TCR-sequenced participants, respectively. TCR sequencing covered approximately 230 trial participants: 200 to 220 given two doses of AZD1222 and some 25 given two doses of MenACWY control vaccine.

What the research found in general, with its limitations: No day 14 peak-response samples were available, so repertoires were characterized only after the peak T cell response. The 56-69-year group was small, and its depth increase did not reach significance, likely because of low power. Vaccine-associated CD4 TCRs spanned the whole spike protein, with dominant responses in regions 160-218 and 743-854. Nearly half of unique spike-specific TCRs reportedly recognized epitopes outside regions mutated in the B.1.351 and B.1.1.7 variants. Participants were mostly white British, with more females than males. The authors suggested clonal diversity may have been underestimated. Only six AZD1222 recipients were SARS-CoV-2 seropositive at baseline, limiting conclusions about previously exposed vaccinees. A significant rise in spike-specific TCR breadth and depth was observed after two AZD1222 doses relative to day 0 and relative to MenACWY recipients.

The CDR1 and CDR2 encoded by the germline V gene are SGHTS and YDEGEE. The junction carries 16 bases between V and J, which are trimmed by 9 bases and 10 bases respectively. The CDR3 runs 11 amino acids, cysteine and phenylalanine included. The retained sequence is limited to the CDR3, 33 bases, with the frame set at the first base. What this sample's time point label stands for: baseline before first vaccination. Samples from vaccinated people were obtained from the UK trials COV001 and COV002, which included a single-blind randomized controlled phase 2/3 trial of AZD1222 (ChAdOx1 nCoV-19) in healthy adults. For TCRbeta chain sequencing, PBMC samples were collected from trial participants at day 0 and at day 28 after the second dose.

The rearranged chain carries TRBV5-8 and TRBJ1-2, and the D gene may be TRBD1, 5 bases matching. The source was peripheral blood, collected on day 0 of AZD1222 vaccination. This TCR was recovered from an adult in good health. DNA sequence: TGTGCCACCGAAGCAGGGTGGGACTACACCTTC. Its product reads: CATEAGWDYTF.